This T cell receptor (beta chain) was obtained from a study of post-analysis software for immune sequencing data. Study-level information: Disease courses included relapsing-remitting, secondary progressive and progressive-relapsing multiple sclerosis. General study results and limits: Compared with controls, patients showed significantly lower normalized Chao1 diversity. In patients, about five TRBV segments were more frequent than in controls, with TRBV5-6, TRBV5-1 and TRBV20-1 among them. Pronounced co-clustering by F measure was evident among identically batched samples.

Built from TCR beta cDNA, the libraries had unique molecular identifiers in them. Via MiXCR, TCRdb re-called the PCR reads, giving one row per CDR3 protein. The data hold roughly 430,000 distinct CDR3 sequences, with more than 30% observed a single time. Notes on this clonotype: Its specificity is unknown.

This CDR3 has 15 amino acids. Trimming took off 4 bases at V and 4 bases at J, with 15 bases between the two ends. The germline CDR1 and CDR2 sequences are MNHEY and SVGAGI. The V and J genes are TRBV6-5 and TRBJ2-3, with D tentatively TRBD2 (5 bases). The receptor's source is a girl aged 2 to 9 with multiple sclerosis. Sequencing was carried out using blood. The CDR3 region is CASSSLRGSPDTQYF. CDR3 in DNA: TGTGCCAGCAGTTCCCTTCGGGGAAGCCCAGATACGCAGTATTTT.